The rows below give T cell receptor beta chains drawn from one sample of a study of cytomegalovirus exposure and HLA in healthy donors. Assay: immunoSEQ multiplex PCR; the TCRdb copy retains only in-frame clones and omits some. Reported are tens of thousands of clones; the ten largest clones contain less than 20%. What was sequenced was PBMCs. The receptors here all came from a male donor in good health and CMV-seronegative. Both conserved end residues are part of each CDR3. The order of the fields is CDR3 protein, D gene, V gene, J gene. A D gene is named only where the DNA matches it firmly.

CASSQGTGAPSGEQFF	TRBD1	TRBV4-2	TRBJ2-1
CASSLEAGTACGYTF	NA	TRBV5-1	TRBJ1-2
CASSQAIWGESYGYTF	NA	TRBV4-2	TRBJ1-2
CASSYPQGGDEKLFF	NA	TRBV5-1	TRBJ1-4
CAWSVLGGGDTQYF	NA	TRBV30	TRBJ2-3
CSGDNPGLETQYF	NA	TRBV29-1	TRBJ2-5
CASSTTLPTGIYGYTF	NA	TRBV19	TRBJ1-2
CAWSDGDNGQPQHF	NA	TRBV30	TRBJ1-5
CASSPPEGRIGNTIYF	NA	TRBV18	TRBJ1-3
CAWSPGTTYEQYF	NA	TRBV30	TRBJ2-7
CAWSPGESGNTIYF	NA	TRBV30	TRBJ1-3
CASSNTGEANEQFF	NA	TRBV25-1	TRBJ2-1
CASSPWKGEIYGYTF	NA	TRBV18	TRBJ1-2
CSVESGGGYTF	NA	TRBV29-1	TRBJ1-2
CASSLLIDRGRVTGELFF	TRBD1	TRBV5-6	TRBJ2-2
CASSVGVVSGGAETQYF	TRBD2	TRBV9	TRBJ2-5
CASSILAGGFSGANVLTF	TRBD2	TRBV5-1	TRBJ2-6